The following is a T cell receptor (beta chain) sequence with its context. Its antigen remains unidentified. This sample is drawn from a study of memory CD4+ T cells and cytomegalovirus serostatus. Notes on the study in general: 67 of 164 known CMV-associated TCRbeta sequences appeared in CD4+ memory.

Single viable CD3+CD4+CD8-CD45RO+ cells were sorted as the memory CD4+ T cells. The CDR3 runs to 15 residues. The germline V gene encodes CDR1 MNHNY and CDR2 SVGAGI (reference sequence). V shed 5 bases and J shed 3 bases, with 15 bases lying between them. The protocol was immunoSEQ multiplex PCR, while the TCRdb copy is restricted to in-frame clones and leaves out a portion. The sample has roughly 64,000 clones, roughly four fifths seen once. What was sequenced was memory CD4+ T cells from blood. The chain uses TRBV6-6 and TRBJ2-3; D is possibly TRBD2 (5 bases). This TCR derives from an adult in good health and CMV-seronegative. The CDR3 here is CASSRTGSGTDTQYF. In nucleotides, the CDR3 is TGTGCCAGCAGTCGGACGGGGAGTGGGACAGATACGCAGTATTTT.